Sequencing of this T cell receptor beta chain was carried out in a study of blood T cell repertoires in COVID-19. Study details: Specimens from acute and convalescent COVID-19 originated in the United States, Italy and Spain. The cDNA or gDNA used as material had been derived from T cells, B-cell-depleted T cells, or PBMCs.

Measured with immunoSEQ multiplex PCR; TCRdb has only the in-frame clones, and not every one. The sample holds 410,000 or so clones, approximately 90% seen once. Sequencing used peripheral blood. This TCR came from a woman aged 40 to 49 with COVID-19, enrolled during active disease.

In DNA form, the CDR3 reads TGTGCCAGCAGCCCTATCTCCCAGGTGGCAGAGCAGTACTTC. Translating gives CASSPISQVAEQYF. The chain uses TRBV7-9 and TRBJ2-7; D is ambiguous. Germline CDR1 is SEHNR and CDR2 is FQNEAQ (reference sequence). The V and J ends lost 5 bases and 7 bases respectively, with 18 bases between them. The CDR3 contains 14 residues.